This T cell receptor beta chain was sequenced during a study of beta chain features in type 1 diabetes. In this sample, this clone turned up a few times. The germline CDR1 and CDR2 sequences are SNHLY and FYNNEI. The V gene end was trimmed by 7 bases and the J gene end by 4 bases; junction bases not matched to a gene: 6. The CDR3 length is 13 residues. Expressed TCRB transcripts got sequenced, as all isolated RNA was reverse transcribed. The method was immunoSEQ multiplex PCR; TCRdb's version includes in-frame clones alone and lacks a portion of them. This sample carries roughly 150,000 clones, approximately 9.1% of them seen once, and the ten largest clones take over 2%.

The sequence was obtained from a woman under 30 in good health. The chain has TRBV2 and TRBJ2-5; TRBD1 agrees at 7 bases. The sample taken for sequencing was central memory CD4+ T cells from blood. CDR3 coding DNA: TGTGCCAGCACCCGACAGGGAGCAGAGACCCAGTACTTC. Amino acids: CASTRQGAETQYF.